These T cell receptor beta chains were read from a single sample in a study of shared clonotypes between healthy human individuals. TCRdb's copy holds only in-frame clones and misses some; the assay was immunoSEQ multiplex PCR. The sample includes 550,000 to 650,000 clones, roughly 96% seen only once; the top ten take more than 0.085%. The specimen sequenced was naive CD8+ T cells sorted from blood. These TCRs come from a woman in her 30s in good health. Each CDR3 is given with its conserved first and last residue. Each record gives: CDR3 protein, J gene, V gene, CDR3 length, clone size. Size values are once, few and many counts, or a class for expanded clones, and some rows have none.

CDR3 protein: CASSPREANYGYTF
J gene: TRBJ1-2
V gene: TRBV27
CDR3 length: 14
clone size: NA

CDR3 protein: CASSTWTGNYNEQFF
J gene: TRBJ2-1
V gene: TRBV5-1
CDR3 length: 15
clone size: NA

CDR3 protein: CASSSDRAVSGANVLTF
J gene: TRBJ2-6
V gene: TRBV7-9
CDR3 length: 17
clone size: NA

CDR3 protein: CASSERTGGDGYTF
J gene: TRBJ1-2
V gene: TRBV2
CDR3 length: 14
clone size: NA

CDR3 protein: CASSGGALGNGDEQFF
J gene: TRBJ2-1
V gene: TRBV9
CDR3 length: 16
clone size: NA

CDR3 protein: CASSNINEQFF
J gene: TRBJ2-1
V gene: TRBV5-4
CDR3 length: 11
clone size: few

CDR3 protein: CASSIDRGYQPQHF
J gene: TRBJ1-5
V gene: TRBV19
CDR3 length: 14
clone size: NA

CDR3 protein: CATGATSGPYNEQFF
J gene: TRBJ2-1
V gene: TRBV15
CDR3 length: 15
clone size: NA

CDR3 protein: CASSFLPAGGPNNEQYF
J gene: TRBJ2-7
V gene: TRBV27
CDR3 length: 17
clone size: NA

CDR3 protein: CAWGTSGYNEQFF
J gene: TRBJ2-1
V gene: TRBV28
CDR3 length: 13
clone size: NA

CDR3 protein: CASRLGNTEAFF
J gene: TRBJ1-1
V gene: TRBV28
CDR3 length: 12
clone size: NA

CDR3 protein: CASSIRDTNQPQHF
J gene: TRBJ1-5
V gene: TRBV19
CDR3 length: 14
clone size: NA

CDR3 protein: CAWSVGGFEPQHF
J gene: TRBJ1-5
V gene: TRBV30
CDR3 length: 13
clone size: NA

CDR3 protein: CASSLEGAGPSTDTQYF
J gene: TRBJ2-3
V gene: TRBV5-6
CDR3 length: 17
clone size: NA

CDR3 protein: CASSQVGGGQETQYF
J gene: TRBJ2-5
V gene: TRBV4-1
CDR3 length: 15
clone size: NA

CDR3 protein: CASTETSGGEQYF
J gene: TRBJ2-7
V gene: TRBV6-1
CDR3 length: 13
clone size: NA

CDR3 protein: CSVDKPGKFTGELFF
J gene: TRBJ2-2
V gene: TRBV29-1
CDR3 length: 15
clone size: NA

CDR3 protein: CATSRDQVRGSEQYF
J gene: TRBJ2-7
V gene: TRBV15
CDR3 length: 15
clone size: NA

CDR3 protein: CSIRGTRNTIYF
J gene: TRBJ1-3
V gene: TRBV29-1
CDR3 length: 12
clone size: NA

CDR3 protein: CASSLIQGARHQPQHF
J gene: TRBJ1-5
V gene: TRBV7-2
CDR3 length: 16
clone size: NA

CDR3 protein: CASSLNVGANYEQYF
J gene: TRBJ2-7
V gene: TRBV7-3
CDR3 length: 15
clone size: NA

CDR3 protein: CASSAGLSYEQYF
J gene: NA
V gene: TRBV19
CDR3 length: 13
clone size: once

CDR3 protein: CASGTSFYNEQFF
J gene: TRBJ2-1
V gene: TRBV10-2
CDR3 length: 13
clone size: NA

CDR3 protein: CASSEASLAGGPRETQYF
J gene: TRBJ2-5
V gene: TRBV2
CDR3 length: 18
clone size: NA

CDR3 protein: CASSESRSSYNEQFF
J gene: TRBJ2-1
V gene: TRBV10-1
CDR3 length: 15
clone size: NA

CDR3 protein: CASSPQGRSYEQYF
J gene: TRBJ2-7
V gene: TRBV18
CDR3 length: 14
clone size: NA

CDR3 protein: CASSLESGGRPPRETQYF
J gene: TRBJ2-5
V gene: TRBV5-1
CDR3 length: 18
clone size: NA

CDR3 protein: CASPPELAASTDTQYF
J gene: TRBJ2-3
V gene: TRBV7-9
CDR3 length: 16
clone size: NA

CDR3 protein: CASSLSGGLIEETQYF
J gene: TRBJ2-5
V gene: TRBV7-9
CDR3 length: 16
clone size: once

CDR3 protein: CASSEVLAGGPLTGELFF
J gene: TRBJ2-2
V gene: TRBV6-1
CDR3 length: 18
clone size: NA

CDR3 protein: CASSQTPSGWGREEFF
J gene: TRBJ2-1
V gene: TRBV14
CDR3 length: 16
clone size: once

CDR3 protein: CASSQRTTSGSPNEQFF
J gene: TRBJ2-1
V gene: TRBV4-1
CDR3 length: 17
clone size: NA

CDR3 protein: CASSLALAGVSDTQYF
J gene: TRBJ2-3
V gene: TRBV7-6
CDR3 length: 16
clone size: NA

CDR3 protein: CASSLLGVSHEQYF
J gene: NA
V gene: TRBV27
CDR3 length: 14
clone size: NA

CDR3 protein: CASSLSPGWGAGDTDTQYF
J gene: TRBJ2-3
V gene: TRBV11-2
CDR3 length: 19
clone size: NA

CDR3 protein: CASSMRGPSNLYRPQHF
J gene: TRBJ1-5
V gene: TRBV21-1
CDR3 length: 17
clone size: NA

CDR3 protein: CASSLKPRRASGTEETQYF
J gene: TRBJ2-5
V gene: TRBV27
CDR3 length: 19
clone size: NA

CDR3 protein: CASSWDGGAYNEQFF
J gene: TRBJ2-1
V gene: TRBV11-2
CDR3 length: 15
clone size: NA

CDR3 protein: CASTLKGTQYF
J gene: TRBJ2-3
V gene: TRBV11-2
CDR3 length: 11
clone size: NA

CDR3 protein: CASKVFSYNSPLHF
J gene: TRBJ1-6
V gene: TRBV28
CDR3 length: 14
clone size: NA

CDR3 protein: CATGQKGAITGELFF
J gene: TRBJ2-2
V gene: TRBV11-2
CDR3 length: 15
clone size: NA

CDR3 protein: CASSSLAGPASTDTQYF
J gene: TRBJ2-3
V gene: TRBV13
CDR3 length: 17
clone size: NA

CDR3 protein: CASSLVTGVHNEQFF
J gene: TRBJ2-1
V gene: TRBV5-8
CDR3 length: 15
clone size: NA

CDR3 protein: CASSGWGGTDEYEQYF
J gene: TRBJ2-7
V gene: TRBV28
CDR3 length: 16
clone size: NA

CDR3 protein: CASSLAPSSSYEQYF
J gene: TRBJ2-7
V gene: TRBV7-9
CDR3 length: 15
clone size: NA

CDR3 protein: CASSSRRGRVDEQFF
J gene: TRBJ2-1
V gene: TRBV9
CDR3 length: 15
clone size: NA

CDR3 protein: CASSVDGVDTEAFF
J gene: TRBJ1-1
V gene: TRBV9
CDR3 length: 14
clone size: NA

CDR3 protein: CSVAMGQGVEQYF
J gene: TRBJ2-7
V gene: TRBV29-1
CDR3 length: 13
clone size: NA

CDR3 protein: CASSEYEQYF
J gene: TRBJ2-7
V gene: TRBV6-1
CDR3 length: 10
clone size: few

CDR3 protein: CASTRVGPNTEAFF
J gene: TRBJ1-1
V gene: TRBV2
CDR3 length: 14
clone size: NA

CDR3 protein: CASWQGEGKLFF
J gene: TRBJ1-4
V gene: TRBV2
CDR3 length: 12
clone size: NA

CDR3 protein: CASSTYEDGYTF
J gene: TRBJ1-2
V gene: TRBV5-4
CDR3 length: 12
clone size: once

CDR3 protein: CASADSNSGTPDQETQYF
J gene: TRBJ2-5
V gene: TRBV10-2
CDR3 length: 18
clone size: NA

CDR3 protein: CASSTGQGADTQYF
J gene: TRBJ2-3
V gene: TRBV5-4
CDR3 length: 14
clone size: once

CDR3 protein: CASSGNQPQHF
J gene: TRBJ1-5
V gene: TRBV21-1
CDR3 length: 11
clone size: NA

CDR3 protein: CASSSRKRTGAAGNQPQHF
J gene: TRBJ1-5
V gene: TRBV7-9
CDR3 length: 19
clone size: once

CDR3 protein: CASSLTQQTLAGEQFF
J gene: TRBJ2-1
V gene: TRBV4-1
CDR3 length: 16
clone size: NA